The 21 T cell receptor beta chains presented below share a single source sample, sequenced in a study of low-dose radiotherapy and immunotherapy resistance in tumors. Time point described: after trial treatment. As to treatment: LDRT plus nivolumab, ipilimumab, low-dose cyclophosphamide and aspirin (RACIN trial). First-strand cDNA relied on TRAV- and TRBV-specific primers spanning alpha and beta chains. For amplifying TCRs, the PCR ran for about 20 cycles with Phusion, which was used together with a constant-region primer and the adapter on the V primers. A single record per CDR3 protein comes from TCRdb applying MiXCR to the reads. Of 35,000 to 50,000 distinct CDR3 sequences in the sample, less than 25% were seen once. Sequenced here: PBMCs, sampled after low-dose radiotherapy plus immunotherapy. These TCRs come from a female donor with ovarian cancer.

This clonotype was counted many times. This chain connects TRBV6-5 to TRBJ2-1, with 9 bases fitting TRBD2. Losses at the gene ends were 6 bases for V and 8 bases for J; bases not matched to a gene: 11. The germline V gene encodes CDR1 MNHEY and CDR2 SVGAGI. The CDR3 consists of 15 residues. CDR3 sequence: CASSLGTSPGHEQFF. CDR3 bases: TGTGCCAGCAGCCTAGGGACTAGCCCCGGCCATGAGCAGTTCTTC.

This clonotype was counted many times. The DNA of the CDR3 is TGCGCCAGCAGCTTGTCCGGGGCTGGGGCCAACGTCCTGACTTTC. Protein sequence: CASSLSGAGANVLTF. The chain has TRBV5-1 and TRBJ2-6, with D tentatively TRBD2 (5 bases). CDR1 and CDR2 from the germline V gene are SGHRS and YFSETQ. Trimming removed 1 base from V and 2 bases from J, with 7 bases in between. The CDR3 covers 15 residues. Full variable domain (remainder filled in from reference TRBV5-1 and TRBJ2-6): KAGVTQTPRYLIKTRGQQVTLSCSPISGHRSVSWYQQTPGQGLQFLFEYFSETQRNKGNFPGRFSGRQFSNSRSEMNVSTLELGDSALYLCASSLSGAGANVLTFGAGSRLTVL.

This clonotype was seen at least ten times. The CDR3 DNA follows: TGTGCCAGTAGTGTCCAAGGGGGTCGCACTGAAGCTTTCTTT. Protein product: CASSVQGGRTEAFF. The chain couples TRBV19 to TRBJ1-1; D might be TRBD1 (6 bases). Germline assignment: CDR1 LNHDA and CDR2 SQIVND (reference sequence). The germline V and J ends were trimmed by 5 bases and 4 bases, with 14 bases remaining between them. This CDR3 spans 14 amino acids.

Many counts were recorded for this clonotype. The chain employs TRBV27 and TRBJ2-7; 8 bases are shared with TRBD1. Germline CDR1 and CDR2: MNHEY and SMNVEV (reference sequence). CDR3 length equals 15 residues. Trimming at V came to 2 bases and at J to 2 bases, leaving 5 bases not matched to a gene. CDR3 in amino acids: CASSLGAGGPYEQYF. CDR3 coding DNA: TGTGCCAGCAGTTTAGGGGCAGGGGGCCCCTACGAGCAGTACTTC.

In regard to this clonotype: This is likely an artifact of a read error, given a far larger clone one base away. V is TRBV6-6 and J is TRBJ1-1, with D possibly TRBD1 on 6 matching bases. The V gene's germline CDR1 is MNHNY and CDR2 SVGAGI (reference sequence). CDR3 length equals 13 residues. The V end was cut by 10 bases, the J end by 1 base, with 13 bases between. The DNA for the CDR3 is TGTGCCATAAGACAGGAAGGGAACACTGAAGCTTTCTTT. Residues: CAIRQEGNTEAFF.

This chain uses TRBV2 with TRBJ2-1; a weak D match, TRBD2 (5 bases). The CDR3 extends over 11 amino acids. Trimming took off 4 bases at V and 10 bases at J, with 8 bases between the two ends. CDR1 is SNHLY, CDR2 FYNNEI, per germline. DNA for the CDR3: TGTGCCAGCAGTGCCGGGGTCGAGCAGTTCTTC. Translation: CASSAGVEQFF.

The CDR3 is CASSQARTGEQYF. CDR3 sequence (DNA): TGTGCCAGCAGCCAAGCCCGGACAGGCGAGCAGTACTTC. This chain connects TRBV3-1 to TRBJ2-7, with 7 bases lining up with TRBD1. Germline CDR1 and CDR2: LGHDT and YNNKEL (reference sequence). The CDR3 contains 13 residues. V was clipped by 1 base and J by 6 bases; unmatched bases: 3.

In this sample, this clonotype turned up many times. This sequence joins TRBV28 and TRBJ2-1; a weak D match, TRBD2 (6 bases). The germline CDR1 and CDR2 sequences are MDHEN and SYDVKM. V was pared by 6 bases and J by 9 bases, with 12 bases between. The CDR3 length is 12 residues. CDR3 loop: CASSFSGSEQFF. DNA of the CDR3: TGTGCCAGCAGCTTTAGCGGTAGTGAGCAGTTCTTC.

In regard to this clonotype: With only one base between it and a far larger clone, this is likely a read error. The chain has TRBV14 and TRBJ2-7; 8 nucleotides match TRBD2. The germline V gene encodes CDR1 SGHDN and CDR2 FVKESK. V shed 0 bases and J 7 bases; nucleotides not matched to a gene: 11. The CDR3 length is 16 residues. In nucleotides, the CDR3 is TGTGCCAGCAGCCAAGATCGGACTAGCCTCTACAATGAGCAGTACTTC. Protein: CASSQDRTSLYNEQYF.

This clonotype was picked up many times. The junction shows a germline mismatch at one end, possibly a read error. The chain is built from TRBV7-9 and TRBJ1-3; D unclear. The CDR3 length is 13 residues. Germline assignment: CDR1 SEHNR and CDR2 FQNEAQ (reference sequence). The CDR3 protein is CASSLGMPNSPHF. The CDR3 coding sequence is TGTGCCAGCAGCTTAGGAATGCCAAATTCCCCGCATTTT.

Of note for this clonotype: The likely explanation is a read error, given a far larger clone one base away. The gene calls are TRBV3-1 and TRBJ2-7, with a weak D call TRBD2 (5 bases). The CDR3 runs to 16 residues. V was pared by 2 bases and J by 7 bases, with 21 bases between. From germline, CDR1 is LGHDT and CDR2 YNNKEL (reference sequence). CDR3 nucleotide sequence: TGTGCCAGCAGCCAATTTGGCGGGCGCTCCTACAATGAGCAGTACTTC. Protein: CASSQFGGRSYNEQYF.

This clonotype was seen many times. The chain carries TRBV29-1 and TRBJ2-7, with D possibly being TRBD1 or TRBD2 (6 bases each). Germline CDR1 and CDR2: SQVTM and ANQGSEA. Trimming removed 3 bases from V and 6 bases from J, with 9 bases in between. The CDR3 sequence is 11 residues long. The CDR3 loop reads CSVDGGGEQYF. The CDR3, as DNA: TGCAGCGTTGATGGAGGGGGCGAGCAGTACTTC.

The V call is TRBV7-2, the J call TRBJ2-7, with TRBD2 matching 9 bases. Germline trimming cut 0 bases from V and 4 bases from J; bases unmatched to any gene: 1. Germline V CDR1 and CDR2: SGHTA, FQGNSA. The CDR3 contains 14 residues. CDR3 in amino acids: CASSLASGRYEQYF. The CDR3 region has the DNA TGTGCCAGCAGCTTAGCTAGCGGGAGATACGAGCAGTACTTC. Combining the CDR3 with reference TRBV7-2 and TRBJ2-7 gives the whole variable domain GAGVSQSPSNKVTEKGKDVELRCDPISGHTALYWYRQSLGQGLEFLIYFQGNSAPDKSGLPSDRFSAERTGGSVSTLTIQRTQQEDSAVYLCASSLASGRYEQYFGPGTRLTVT.

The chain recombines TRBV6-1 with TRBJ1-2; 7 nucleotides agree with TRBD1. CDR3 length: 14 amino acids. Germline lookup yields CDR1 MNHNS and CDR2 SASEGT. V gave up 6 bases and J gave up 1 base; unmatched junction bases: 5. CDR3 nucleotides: TGTGCCAGCAGCCGGGACAGAGATAACTATGGCTACACCTTC. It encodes CASSRDRDNYGYTF.

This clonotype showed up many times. Here the CDR3 DNA reads TGTGCCAGCAGGACCTTAGGGGGGGGCAGAAACACCATATATTTT. Amino acids: CASRTLGGGRNTIYF. V usage is TRBV28 and J usage is TRBJ1-3; weak D call: TRBD1 (6 bases). The CDR3 is made up of 15 amino acids. Trimming shortened V by 6 bases and J by 5 bases, and 17 bases separated the two germline ends. Germline V lookup: CDR1 MDHEN, CDR2 SYDVKM.

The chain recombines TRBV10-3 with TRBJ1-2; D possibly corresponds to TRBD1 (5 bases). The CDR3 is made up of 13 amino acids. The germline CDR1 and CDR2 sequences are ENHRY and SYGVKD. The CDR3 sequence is CDSPPQDSYGYTF. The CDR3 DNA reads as TGTGACAGCCCCCCACAGGATAGCTATGGCTACACCTTC.

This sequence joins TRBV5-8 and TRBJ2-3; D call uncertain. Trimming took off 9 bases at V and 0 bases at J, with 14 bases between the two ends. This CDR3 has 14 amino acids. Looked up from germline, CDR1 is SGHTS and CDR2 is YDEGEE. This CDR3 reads CATIFGASTDTQYF. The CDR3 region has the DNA TGTGCCACCATCTTTGGCGCTAGCACAGATACGCAGTATTTT.

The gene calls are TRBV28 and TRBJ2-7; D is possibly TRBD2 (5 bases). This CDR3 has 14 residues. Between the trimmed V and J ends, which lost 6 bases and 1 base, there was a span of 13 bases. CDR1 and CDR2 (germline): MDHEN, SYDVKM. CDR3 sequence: CASSPGVSSYEQYF. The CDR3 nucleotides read TGTGCCAGCAGCCCCGGGGTTTCTTCCTACGAGCAGTACTTC.

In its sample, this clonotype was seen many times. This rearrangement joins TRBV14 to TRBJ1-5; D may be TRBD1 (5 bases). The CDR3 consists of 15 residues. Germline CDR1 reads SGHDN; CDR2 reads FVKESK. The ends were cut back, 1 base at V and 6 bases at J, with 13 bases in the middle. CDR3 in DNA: TGTGCCAGCAGCCAAGGGGCAGGGTCAGGTCAGCCCCAGCATTTT. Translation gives CASSQGAGSGQPQHF.

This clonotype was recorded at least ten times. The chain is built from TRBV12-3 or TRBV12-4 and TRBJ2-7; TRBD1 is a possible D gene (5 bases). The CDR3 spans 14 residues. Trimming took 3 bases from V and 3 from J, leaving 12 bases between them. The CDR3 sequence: CASSFEQGSYEQYF. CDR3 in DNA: TGTGCCAGCAGTTTTGAGCAGGGAAGCTACGAGCAGTACTTC.

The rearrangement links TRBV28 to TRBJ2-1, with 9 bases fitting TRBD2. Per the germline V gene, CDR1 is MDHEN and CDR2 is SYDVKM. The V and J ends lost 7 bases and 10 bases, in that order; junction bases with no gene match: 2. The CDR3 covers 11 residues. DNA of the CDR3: TGTGCCAGCACAGGACTAGCGGAGCAGTTCTTC. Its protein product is CASTGLAEQFF.